This T cell receptor (beta chain) was retrieved from a study of metastatic and nonmetastatic thyroid tumors. TCRdb reanalyzed the PCR reads via MiXCR. Seen here are tens of thousands of clones, around 25% observed once, and the top ten hold approximately 3.5%. There were no patients who had received any treatment before thyroid surgery. The sample taken for sequencing was blood. This clonotype was sampled from a male donor with papillary thyroid cancer or a benign thyroid nodule (not recorded which). Some clones in this sample may be carry-over from other donors' samples.

Here the CDR3 reads CASSLTGGAFIRELFF. Here the CDR3 DNA reads TGTGCCAGCAGCTTGACAGGGGGCGCTTTTATCCGGGAGCTGTTTTTT. The chain employs TRBV6-1 and TRBJ2-2; the match to TRBD1 covers 10 bases. J gave up 9 bases and V 6 bases, and 13 bases lay outside the gene matches. The CDR3 has 16 residues. Germline loops: CDR1 MNHNS, CDR2 SASEGT.